These 25 T cell receptor beta chains were all obtained from the same sample, sequenced in a study of T-cell memory formation after mild COVID-19. From the 5' RACE reads, TCRdb called clonotypes with MiXCR, one entry per CDR3 protein. Altogether about 50,000 distinct CDR3 sequences are present, around 9.7% being singletons, with the ten largest covering about 11%. The sample consisted of PBMCs or a T cell subset sorted from them (not recorded which). These receptors were obtained from an adult woman who had mild COVID-19 (a few samples of this study predate the infection). Cell type and time point are not known.

This sequence joins TRBV19 and TRBJ2-7; the match to TRBD2 covers 12 bases. From germline, CDR1 is LNHDA and CDR2 SQIVND (reference sequence). With V trimmed by 8 bases and J by 2 bases, 10 bases remained unmatched. The length of the CDR3 is 16 residues. CDR3 amino acids: CASQSGTSGSPYEQYF. The CDR3 DNA follows: TGTGCCAGTCAATCCGGGACTAGCGGGTCTCCCTACGAGCAGTACTTC.

This clonotype was found many times. The gene calls are TRBV12-3 or TRBV12-4 and TRBJ2-3, with 11 bases identical to TRBD2. With V trimmed by 5 bases and J by 2 bases, 9 bases remained unmatched. The CDR3 consists of 17 residues. CDR3 sequence reads: CASSIRRLAGFTDTQYF. In nucleotides, the CDR3 is TGTGCCAGCAGTATCCGGCGACTAGCGGGGTTCACAGATACGCAGTATTTT.

The chain joins TRBV5-5 to TRBJ1-6; D is perhaps TRBD1 (6 bases). Germline V gene sequence: CDR1 SGHKS, CDR2 YYEKEE (reference sequence). The CDR3 extends over 16 amino acids. Trimming took off 4 bases at V and 6 bases at J, with 17 bases between the two ends. The CDR3 DNA reads TGTGCCAGCAGCGTCGCTAGGACAGCATTTAATTCACCCCTCCACTTT. Encoded protein: CASSVARTAFNSPLHF.

This clonotype was observed at least ten times. The chain employs TRBV12-3 or TRBV12-4 and TRBJ2-7, with D maybe TRBD2 (5 bases). V was cut by 7 bases and J by 6 bases, with 16 bases left in between. The CDR3 length is 13 residues. Written as DNA, the CDR3 is TGTGCCAGCACCCGCAGCTCGGGGTTCGAGCAGTACTTC. This translates into CASTRSSGFEQYF.

Only a few counts were recorded for this clonotype. This chain links TRBV19 with TRBJ2-1; D unclear. Germline CDR1 reads LNHDA; CDR2 reads SQIVND (reference sequence). Between the trimmed V and J ends, which lost 1 base and 9 bases, there was a span of 7 bases. This CDR3 has 12 residues. CDR3 sequence: CASSIGYGEQFF. DNA of the CDR3: TGTGCCAGTAGTATAGGGTATGGTGAGCAGTTCTTC.

The chain has TRBV10-3 and TRBJ1-6, with unresolved D. The germline CDR1 and CDR2 sequences are ENHRY and SYGVKD. V lost 3 bases and J 0 bases, leaving 9 bases between the germline ends. CDR3 length equals 16 residues. CDR3 amino acids: CAISDPGSSYNSPLHF. The CDR3 nucleotides read TGTGCCATCAGTGATCCCGGAAGCTCCTATAATTCACCCCTCCACTTT.

This clonotype was observed at least ten times. The rearrangement links TRBV5-6 to TRBJ2-3; no clear D. The V gene lost 3 bases and the J gene lost 2 bases, with 10 bases spanning the gap. The germline gives CDR1 SGHDT, CDR2 YYEEEE. The CDR3 consists of 14 residues. The CDR3 sequence: CASSSPRATDTQYF. The CDR3 DNA reads as TGTGCCAGCAGCTCGCCCCGGGCCACAGATACGCAGTATTTT.

In its sample, this clonotype was seen a few times. The chain is built from TRBV7-9 and TRBJ2-1; 8 nucleotides align to TRBD2. Looked up from germline, CDR1 is SEHNR and CDR2 is FQNEAQ (reference sequence). The V and J ends lost 4 bases and 7 bases, in that order; junction bases with no gene match: 12. The CDR3 loop spans 16 amino acids. CDR3 sequence (DNA): TGTGCCAGCAGCTCGCTGGTATCGGGGGGGCTGAATGAGCAGTTCTTC. Protein sequence: CASSSLVSGGLNEQFF.

The chain carries TRBV3-1 and TRBJ2-1, with 7 bases aligning to TRBD2. Germline V CDR1 and CDR2: LGHDT, YNNKEL (reference sequence). V trimming: 4 bases; J trimming: 3 bases; junction bases outside the gene matches: 6. The CDR3 covers 15 residues. CDR3 DNA sequence: TGTGCCAGCAGCCCCCCCCTAGCGGTCTACAATGAGCAGTTCTTC. This encodes CASSPPLAVYNEQFF.

In its sample, this clonotype was seen a few times. The chain's CDR3 is CASSPRGLAGNTGELFF. The DNA of the CDR3 is TGCGCCAGCAGCCCCCGAGGACTAGCGGGTAACACCGGGGAGCTGTTTTTT. The genes are TRBV5-1 and TRBJ2-2; 11 bases fit TRBD2. Germline V gene lookup returns CDR1 SGHRS and CDR2 YFSETQ. With 4 bases clipped from V and 2 bases from J, the junction kept 7 bases outside the gene matches. This CDR3 comprises 17 residues. Full variable domain (outside the CDR3, taken from reference TRBV5-1 and TRBJ2-2): KAGVTQTPRYLIKTRGQQVTLSCSPISGHRSVSWYQQTPGQGLQFLFEYFSETQRNKGNFPGRFSGRQFSNSRSEMNVSTLELGDSALYLCASSPRGLAGNTGELFFGEGSRLTVL.

This clonotype was counted ten times or more. The chain uses TRBV7-2 and TRBJ2-5; 8 bases are a match to TRBD2. Germline CDR1 and CDR2: SGHTA and FQGNSA. Trimming removed 4 bases from V and 7 bases from J; junction bases left unmatched: 17. CDR3 size: 17 residues. The CDR3 DNA is TGTGCCAGCAGCTCCCCCGGGACTAGATCCTTTTGGGGGACCCAGTACTTC. Amino acid sequence: CASSSPGTRSFWGTQYF.

The J gene is TRBJ1-5, the V gene TRBV7-2; the D is unclear. Germline V gene lookup returns CDR1 SGHTA and CDR2 FQGNSA. The length of the CDR3 is 15 residues. The ends were cut back, 5 bases at V and 5 bases at J, with 16 bases in the middle. This chain's CDR3 is CASSVVAAAHQPQHF. The CDR3 region has the DNA TGTGCCAGCAGCGTAGTGGCAGCCGCCCATCAGCCCCAGCATTTT.

The V call is TRBV18, the J call TRBJ2-1; either TRBD1 or TRBD2 may fit D (5 bases each). V shed 0 bases and J shed 10 bases, with 10 bases lying between them. Germline-derived CDR1 and CDR2 are KGHSH and LQKENI. The CDR3 loop spans 13 amino acids. The CDR3 sequence is CASSPPGVGEQFF. In DNA, the CDR3 is TGTGCCAGCTCACCACCGGGGGTCGGGGAGCAGTTCTTC.

This clonotype has more than one count but fewer than ten. This chain connects TRBV19 to TRBJ2-2; D not certain. V lost 3 bases and J 6 bases, leaving 5 bases between the germline ends. The CDR3 loop spans 12 amino acids. Per the germline V gene, CDR1 is LNHDA and CDR2 is SQIVND (reference sequence). DNA for the CDR3: TGTGCCAGTAGTATCAGTGCCGGGGAGCTGTTTTTT. Its translation: CASSISAGELFF.

In this sample, this clonotype turned up many times. A junction boundary mismatches the germline segment, possibly from a read error. This rearrangement joins TRBV7-2 to TRBJ2-3; tentatively, D is TRBD2 (6 bases). The CDR3 covers 16 residues. Germline CDR1 is SGHTA and CDR2 is FQGNSA. The CDR3 nucleotides are TGTGCCAGCAGCTTAGGTGGCGGGATCCGCACGGATACGCAGTATTTT. The encoded protein is CASSLGGGIRTDTQYF.

The chain carries TRBV5-1 and TRBJ2-1; 10 nucleotides match TRBD1. This CDR3 is 15 amino acids long. Germline V gene data show CDR1 as SGHRS and CDR2 as YFSETQ. J gave up 4 bases and V 4 bases, and 5 bases lay outside the gene matches. The CDR3, as DNA: TGCGCCAGCAGCAAGATGGGACAGGGGTACAATGAGCAGTTCTTC. It translates to CASSKMGQGYNEQFF.

This clonotype showed up many times. The chain links TRBV20-1 to TRBJ1-5; tentatively, D is TRBD1 (5 bases). V shed 6 bases and J shed 4 bases, with 16 bases lying between them. The CDR3 spans 14 residues. From germline, CDR1 is DFQATT and CDR2 SNEGSKA (reference sequence). The CDR3: CSATAGPQNQPQHF. The CDR3 DNA is TGCAGTGCCACGGCGGGGCCCCAGAATCAGCCCCAGCATTTT.

This clonotype was seen at least ten times. V usage is TRBV23-1 and J usage is TRBJ2-3; possible D gene TRBD1, 5 bases. TRBV23-1 is noted as an ORF with a role that remains uncertain. The CDR3 is 17 amino acids. Trimming took off 7 bases at V and 3 bases at J, with 23 bases between the two ends. The CDR3 DNA is TGCGCCAGCAATAGGGCAGGGCGCCCTCCTGGAACAGATACGCAGTATTTT. It codes for CASNRAGRPPGTDTQYF.

The chain is built from TRBV21-1 and TRBJ2-4; the table's D gene call, TRBD1, was not cross checked with the DNA. TRBV21-1 is a pseudogene locus. CDR3 size: 20 residues. The CDR3, as DNA: TGTGCCAGCAGTCTAGCCCCCTCCCCCGGGACAGGGAAAGCCAAAAACATTCAGTACTTC. Translated: CASSLAPSPGTGKAKNIQYF.

V usage is TRBV10-3 and J usage is TRBJ2-5; TRBD2 aligns across 11 bases. Germline assignment: CDR1 ENHRY and CDR2 SYGVKD. The CDR3 sequence is 16 residues long. Unmatched junction bases numbered 4, after V lost 3 bases and J lost 1 base. Here the CDR3 DNA reads TGTGCCATCAGTGATTCGGGGACTAGCGGCCAAGAGACCCAGTACTTC. The encoded protein is CAISDSGTSGQETQYF.

V usage is TRBV12-3 or TRBV12-4 and J usage is TRBJ1-6; D is unresolved. Trimming removed 4 bases at V and 0 bases at J, with 10 bases between. The CDR3 length is 16 residues. The CDR3 loop reads CASSSGGSSYNSPLHF. The DNA for the CDR3 is TGTGCCAGCAGTTCCGGTGGGAGCTCCTATAATTCACCCCTCCACTTT.

This clonotype was counted only a few times. This rearrangement joins TRBV20-1 to TRBJ2-7; 11 positions agree with TRBD2. The V and J ends lost 3 bases and 7 bases, in that order; junction bases with no gene match: 8. The CDR3 length is 14 residues. Germline V gene lookup returns CDR1 DFQATT and CDR2 SNEGSKA (reference sequence). Written as DNA, the CDR3 is TGCAGTGCTAGCTATAGCGGGGGGGCACGGGAGCAGTACTTC. Protein sequence: CSASYSGGAREQYF.

This clonotype has a count of ten or more. The V call is TRBV4-2, the J call TRBJ2-7; D perhaps matches TRBD2 (6 bases). This CDR3 has 14 amino acids. Germline assignment: CDR1 LGHNA and CDR2 YNFKEQ. V lost 1 base and J 6 bases, leaving 13 bases between the germline ends. The CDR3, as DNA: TGTGCCAGCAGCCAAGCGGGAGAGGTAGCCGAGCAGTACTTC. Translating gives CASSQAGEVAEQYF.

This clonotype showed up many times. The V gene is TRBV24-1, the J gene TRBJ2-7; maybe TRBD1 (6 bases). The CDR3 has 14 amino acids. Trimming pared 5 bases from V and 4 bases from J, leaving 14 bases between. Germline CDR1 reads KGHDR; CDR2 reads SFDVKD. In DNA form, the CDR3 reads TGTGCCACCAGTGCCTCGGACAGAGATTACGAGCAGTACTTC. This encodes CATSASDRDYEQYF.

This clonotype was seen more than once but under ten times. V is TRBV10-3 and J is TRBJ2-7, with a weak D call TRBD2 (7 bases). Germline V lookup: CDR1 ENHRY, CDR2 SYGVKD. Deletions cut 2 bases from V and 3 bases from J, with 20 bases between. There are 17 residues in the CDR3. CDR3 coding DNA: TGTGCCATCAGTGAGAGGGAGGGGGGGCCAGGGATCTACGAGCAGTACTTC. This codes for CAISEREGGPGIYEQYF.